The present T cell receptor beta chain was sequenced within a study of T cell responses to AZD1222 COVID-19 vaccine. For this clone: The antigen remains unidentified.

Broader study findings: Among spike-specific TCRs, nearly half reportedly target unmutated variant regions. Repertoire samples came only from after the peak T cell response. Clonal diversity may have been underestimated, and the donors were mostly white British, with more females than males.

This CDR3 contains 17 residues. CDR1 is DFQATT and CDR2 is SNEGSKA in the germline V gene (reference sequence). V lost 3 bases and J lost 3; bases outside the gene matches: 10. Sequencing was performed with immunoSEQ multiplex PCR; in TCRdb, only in-frame clones are kept and a portion is missing. The sample has some 120,000 clones; 80% to 85% are singletons. This TCR was sampled from an adult in good health. The specimen comprised peripheral blood, sampled on day 0 of AZD1222 vaccination. This chain joins TRBV20-1 and TRBJ2-3; 12 nucleotides agree with TRBD1. In nucleotides, the CDR3 is TGCAGTGCTAGTCCCGCGGTGGGACAGGGGGCAACAGATACGCAGTATTTT. It specifies CSASPAVGQGATDTQYF.